This is a list of T cell receptor beta chains from one sample in a study of blood T cell repertoires in COVID-19. Clones were read by immunoSEQ multiplex PCR, and TCRdb kept only the in-frame ones, dropping some. The profile shows roughly 290,000 clones, 75% to 90% of them singletons. Sequenced: PBMCs or T cells enriched from blood (not recorded which). All receptors derive from a woman between 35 and 50 years old who had recovered from COVID-19. Both conserved end residues are part of each CDR3. A D gene is named only where the DNA matches it firmly. Expanded clones get a size class; other rows say once, few or many, or leave the size out.

J gene | V gene | D gene | clone size | CDR3 DNA | CDR3 protein
TRBJ2-2 | TRBV6-5 | TRBD1 | - | TGTGCCAGCAGTTCCCGACAGGGTTTCACCGGGGAGCTGTTTTTT | CASSSRQGFTGELFF
TRBJ2-5 | TRBV18 | - | - | TGTGCCAGCTCACCACCTGCCGGACAGCAAGAGACCCAGTACTTC | CASSPPAGQQETQYF
TRBJ2-1 | TRBV23-1 | TRBD2 | - | TGCGCCAGCAGTCAATGGTTCCGGGCGGGGGACTCCTACAATGAGCAGTTCTTC | CASSQWFRAGDSYNEQFF
TRBJ2-2 | TRBV20-1 | TRBD2 | - | TGCAGTGCAAGTCTCCGGGGGGGGTCCACCGGGGAGCTGTTTTTT | CSASLRGGSTGELFF
TRBJ2-3 | TRBV29-1 | TRBD2 | once | TGCAGCGTTGCCCCGACTAGCGGGCTGTCAGATACGCAGTATTTT | CSVAPTSGLSDTQYF
TRBJ2-1 | TRBV9 | TRBD2 | - | TGTGCCAGCAGCGTAGGGGGGACTAGCGGGGCATACAATGAGCAGTTCTTC | CASSVGGTSGAYNEQFF
TRBJ1-5 | TRBV13 | - | - | TGTGCCAGCAGCTTAAACGGGGGTCAGCCCCAGCATTTT | CASSLNGGQPQHF
TRBJ1-5 | TRBV3-1/TRBV3-2 | - | - | TGTGCCAGCAGCCAAGATGAGGGACAGCCCCAGCATTTT | CASSQDEGQPQHF
TRBJ1-1 | TRBV3-1/TRBV3-2 | TRBD1 | once | TGTGCCAGCCAGGACAGGTCGAACACTGAAGCTTTCTTT | CASQDRSNTEAFF
TRBJ2-4 | TRBV19 | - | - | TGTGCCAGTAGGATTGAAACAGGGGCGGAGGGGATAGCCAAAAACATTCAGTACTTC | CASRIETGAEGIAKNIQYF
TRBJ2-5 | TRBV2 | TRBD1 | - | TGTGCCAGCAGAAGGACAGGGACCGGAGAGACCCAGTACTTC | CASRRTGTGETQYF
TRBJ1-2 | TRBV4-1 | - | - | TGCGCCAGCAGCCAAGAACGTCTATTTGGCTACACCTTC | CASSQERLFGYTF
TRBJ1-2 | TRBV27 | - | - | TGTGCCAGCAGTTTATCGAAGCCTCCTTGGGGCTACACCTTC | CASSLSKPPWGYTF
TRBJ1-2 | TRBV19 | - | - | TGTGCCAGTAGTATAGCGAGCGGTAATTCCTATGGCTACACCTTC | CASSIASGNSYGYTF
TRBJ2-1 | TRBV5-4 | - | - | TGTGCCAGCAGCTTGGGTCGGGTCTCCTACAATGAGCAGTTCTTC | CASSLGRVSYNEQFF
TRBJ2-3 | TRBV3-1/TRBV3-2 | TRBD1 | once | TGTGCCAGCAGACCGACAGGGTCAAGCACAGATACGCAGTATTTT | CASRPTGSSTDTQYF
TRBJ1-5 | TRBV5-1 | - | few | TGCGCCAGCAGCTTGGAGGGTAGCGGCAATCAGCCCCAGCATTTT | CASSLEGSGNQPQHF
TRBJ1-3 | TRBV5-1 | - | - | TGCGCCAGCAGCTTGGACTCCGCTAGCCCTGGAAACACCATATATTTT | CASSLDSASPGNTIYF
TRBJ1-6 | TRBV7-3 | - | - | TGTGCCAGCAGCGTCCCGGGAGGACCCCTCCACTTT | CASSVPGGPLHF
TRBJ2-7 | TRBV10-3 | TRBD1 | once | TGTGCCATCAGTGAGATAGACAGGGCCTACGAGCAGTACTTC | CAISEIDRAYEQYF
TRBJ1-5 | TRBV27 | - | - | TGTGCCAGCAGTTTATCTCCGCCAGGGGAGCAGCCCCAGCATTTT | CASSLSPPGEQPQHF
TRBJ1-6 | TRBV7-6 | TRBD1 | - | TGTGCCAGCAGCTTAGGGGGACAGGGGAATTCACCCCTCCACTTT | CASSLGGQGNSPLHF
TRBJ2-1 | TRBV6-1 | - | - | TGTGCCAGCAGTGAATTTCGGAGGGGCTACAATGAGCAGTTCTTC | CASSEFRRGYNEQFF
TRBJ2-1 | TRBV3-1/TRBV3-2 | TRBD2 | - | TGTGCCAGCAGCCAAGAGGAACTAGCGGGAGGGCCCTTTCACGCGGGATCCTACAATGAGCAGTTCTTC | CASSQEELAGGPFHAGSYNEQFF
TRBJ1-2 | TRBV5-1 | - | - | TGCGCCAGCAGCGAACCGGGTCAAGGCTACACCTTC | CASSEPGQGYTF
TRBJ2-7 | TRBV7-9 | - | - | TGTGCCAGCAGCTTAGGTGACAGGTCCTACGAGCAGTACTTC | CASSLGDRSYEQYF
TRBJ2-7 | TRBV15 | TRBD2 | - | TGTGCCACCAGCAGCAGACTAGCGGGAGGCTACGAGCAGTACTTC | CATSSRLAGGYEQYF
TRBJ1-1 | TRBV18 | - | - | TGTGCCAGCTCACCACTCGACAGGAACACTGAAGCTTTCTTT | CASSPLDRNTEAFF
TRBJ1-6 | TRBV2 | - | - | TGTGCCAGCATGAGGACACGTGGCTCCTATAATTCACCCCTCCACTTT | CASMRTRGSYNSPLHF
TRBJ1-1 | TRBV5-1 | - | - | TGCGCCAGCAGTCCCTCGACAGTGAACACTGAAGCTTTCTTT | CASSPSTVNTEAFF
TRBJ2-7 | TRBV4-2 | TRBD2 | few | TGTGCCAGCAGCCAAAGGCTCGCGGGAGGGCCCTCCGAGCAGTACTTC | CASSQRLAGGPSEQYF
TRBJ2-1 | TRBV29-1 | TRBD2 | - | TGCAGCGTTGTAGGGACTACCGCTTACAATGAGCAGTTCTTC | CSVVGTTAYNEQFF
TRBJ2-5 | TRBV5-4 | TRBD1 | once | TGTGCCAGCAGCCCCAGACAGGGGGCCGGCGTAGAGACCCAGTACTTC | CASSPRQGAGVETQYF
TRBJ1-2 | TRBV5-4 | TRBD1 | - | TGTGCCAGCAGCTCTGACTCGGGACAGCTTTATGGCTACACCTTC | CASSSDSGQLYGYTF
TRBJ1-4 | TRBV15 | TRBD1 | - | TGTGCCACCAGCTCTCCAGACAGGGTACATGAAAAACTGTTTTTT | CATSSPDRVHEKLFF
TRBJ1-2 | TRBV10-3 | TRBD1 | - | TGTGCCATCAGTGATCCTCCAGGGGGTGACTATGGCTACACCTTC | CAISDPPGGDYGYTF
TRBJ2-3 | TRBV5-1 | - | - | TGCGCCAGCAGCTTGGGCGGGGCTCACACAGATACGCAGTATTTT | CASSLGGAHTDTQYF
TRBJ1-4 | TRBV7-2 | TRBD1 | few | TGTGCCAGCAGCAGGGACAGGGAGGAGGAAAAACTGTTTTTT | CASSRDREEEKLFF
TRBJ1-2 | TRBV30 | - | - | TGTGCCTGGAGTGCTCAGATTCGGGTTGGCTACACCTTC | CAWSAQIRVGYTF